This T cell receptor beta chain was sequenced for a study of regulatory T cells in long-lasting Graves disease. The time point was: persistent/refractory GD, antithyroid drugs over 5 years with positive TRAb. PBMC-derived RNA was used for the TCR library. The sample holds many counts of this clonotype. Antigen unknown. Deletions cut 3 bases from V and 4 bases from J, with 9 bases between. Germline CDR1 is SEHNR and CDR2 is FQNEAQ (reference sequence). The CDR3 is 13 residues long. Arm-PCR of CDR3 regions and iRepertoire HTBI primers were used to build TCR beta libraries. One entry per CDR3 protein, called by TCRdb with MiXCR from the multiplex PCR reads. The sample records 350,000 to 450,000 distinct CDR3 sequences, less than 25% being singletons. General observations from the study: TCR diversity was lower in persistent than newly diagnosed Graves' disease. Sharing of public clonotypes was greater in persistent patients (2,741) than in new patients (almost 1,000). Persistent disease was associated with favored TRBV28 usage and with favored use of TRBJ1-2 and TRBJ2-5.

The sequencing here drew on peripheral blood mononuclear cells (PBMCs), taken when the disease was refractory, from a patient treated with antithyroid drugs. The chain is built from TRBV7-9 and TRBJ1-1, with D tentatively TRBD1 (5 bases). The sequence was obtained from a female donor with Graves disease. The CDR3 DNA follows: TGTGCCAGCAGCTTCGAGGGGCGCACTGAAGCTTTCTTT. It is translated as CASSFEGRTEAFF.